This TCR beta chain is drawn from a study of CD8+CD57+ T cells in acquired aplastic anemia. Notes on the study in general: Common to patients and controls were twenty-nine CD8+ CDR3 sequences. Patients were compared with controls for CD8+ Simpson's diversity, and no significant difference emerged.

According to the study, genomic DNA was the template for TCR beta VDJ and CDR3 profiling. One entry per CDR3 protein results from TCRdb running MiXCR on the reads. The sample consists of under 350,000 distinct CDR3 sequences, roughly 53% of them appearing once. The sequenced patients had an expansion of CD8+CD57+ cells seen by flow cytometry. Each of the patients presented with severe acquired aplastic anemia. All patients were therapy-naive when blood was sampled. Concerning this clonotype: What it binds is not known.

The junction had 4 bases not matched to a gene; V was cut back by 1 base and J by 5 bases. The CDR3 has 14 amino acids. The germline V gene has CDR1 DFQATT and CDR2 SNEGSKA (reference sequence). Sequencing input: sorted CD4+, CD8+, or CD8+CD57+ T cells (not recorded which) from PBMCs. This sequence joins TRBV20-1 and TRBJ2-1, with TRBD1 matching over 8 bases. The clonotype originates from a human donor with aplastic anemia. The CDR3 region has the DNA TGCAGTGCTAGAGGCGGGACAGGTCACAATGAGCAGTTCTTC. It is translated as CSARGGTGHNEQFF.